The subject of this entry is one T cell receptor (beta chain). These data originate in a study of blood T cell repertoires in COVID-19. Assay: immunoSEQ multiplex PCR; the TCRdb copy retains only in-frame clones and omits some. The table includes 150,000 to 200,000 clones, 85% to 90% detected once. Between the trimmed V and J ends, which lost 5 bases and 6 bases, there was a span of 11 bases. The germline V gene has CDR1 SGHTA and CDR2 FQGNSA. The CDR3 has 12 residues. Sequenced: peripheral blood. The chain recombines TRBV7-2 with TRBJ2-7; D remains unclear. The TCR comes from a middle-aged man with active or convalescent COVID-19. The chain's CDR3 is CASSLPRGEQYF. CDR3 nucleotide sequence: TGTGCCAGCAGCCTACCACGTGGCGAGCAGTACTTC.